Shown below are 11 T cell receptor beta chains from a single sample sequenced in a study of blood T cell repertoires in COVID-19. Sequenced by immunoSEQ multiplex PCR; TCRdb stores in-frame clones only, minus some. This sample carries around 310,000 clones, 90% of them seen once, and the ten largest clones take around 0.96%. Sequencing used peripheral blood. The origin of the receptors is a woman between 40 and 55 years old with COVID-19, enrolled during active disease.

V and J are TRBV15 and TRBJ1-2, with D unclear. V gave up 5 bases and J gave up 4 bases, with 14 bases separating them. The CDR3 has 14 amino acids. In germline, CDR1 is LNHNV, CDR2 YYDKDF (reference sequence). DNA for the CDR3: TGTGCCACCAGCGGGAGAGGGCAGTCCTATGGCTACACCTTC. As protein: CATSGRGQSYGYTF. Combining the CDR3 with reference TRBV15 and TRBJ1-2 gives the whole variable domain DAMVIQNPRYQVTQFGKPVTLSCSQTLNHNVMYWYQQKSSQAPKLLFHYYDKDFNNEADTPDNFQSRRPNTSFCFLDIRSPGLGDTAMYLCATSGRGQSYGYTFGSGTRLTVV.

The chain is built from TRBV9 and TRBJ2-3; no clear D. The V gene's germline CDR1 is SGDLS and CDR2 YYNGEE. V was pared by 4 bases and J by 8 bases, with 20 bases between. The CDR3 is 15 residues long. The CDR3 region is CASSPKDFPYGTQYF. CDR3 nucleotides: TGTGCCAGCAGCCCAAAAGACTTCCCCTATGGTACGCAGTATTTT.

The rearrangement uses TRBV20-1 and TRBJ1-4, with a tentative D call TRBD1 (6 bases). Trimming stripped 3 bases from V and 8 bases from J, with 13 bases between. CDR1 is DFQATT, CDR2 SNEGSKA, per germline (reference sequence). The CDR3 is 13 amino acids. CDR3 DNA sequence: TGCAGTGCTAGTACAGGGAGGGGGGAAAAACTGTTTTTT. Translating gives CSASTGRGEKLFF.

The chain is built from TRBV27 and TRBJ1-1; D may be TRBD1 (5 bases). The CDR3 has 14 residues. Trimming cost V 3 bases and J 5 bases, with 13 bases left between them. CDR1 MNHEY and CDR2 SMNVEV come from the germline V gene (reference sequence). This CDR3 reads CASSLSRVGTEAFF. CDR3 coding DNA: TGTGCCAGCAGTTTGAGCAGGGTGGGGACTGAAGCTTTCTTT.

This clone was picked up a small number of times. CDR3 region: CASTLWTVNTEAFF. CDR3 nucleotides: TGTGCCAGCACCCTATGGACAGTGAACACTGAAGCTTTCTTT. The chain is built from TRBV5-4 and TRBJ1-1; D is perhaps TRBD1 (6 bases). The CDR3 has 14 residues. Trimming took off 6 bases at V and 0 bases at J, with 12 bases between the two ends. Germline CDR1 reads SGHNT; CDR2 reads YYREEE (reference sequence).

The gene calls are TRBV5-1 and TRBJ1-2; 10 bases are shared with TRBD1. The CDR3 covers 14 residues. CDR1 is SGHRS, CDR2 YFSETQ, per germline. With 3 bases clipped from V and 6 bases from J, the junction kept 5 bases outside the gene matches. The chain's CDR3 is CASSSSGQGDGYTF. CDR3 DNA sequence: TGCGCCAGCAGCTCAAGCGGACAGGGGGATGGCTACACCTTC.

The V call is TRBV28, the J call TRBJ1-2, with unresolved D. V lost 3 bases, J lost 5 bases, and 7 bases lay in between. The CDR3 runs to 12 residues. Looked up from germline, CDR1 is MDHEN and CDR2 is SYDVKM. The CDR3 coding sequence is TGTGCCAGCAGTTTTGGAGGGTATGGCTACACCTTC. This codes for CASSFGGYGYTF.

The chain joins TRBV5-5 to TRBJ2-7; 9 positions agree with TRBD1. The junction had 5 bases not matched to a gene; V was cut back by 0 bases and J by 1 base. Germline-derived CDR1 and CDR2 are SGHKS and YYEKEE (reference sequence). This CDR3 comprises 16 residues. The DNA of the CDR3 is TGTGCCAGCAGCTTGGCGGGACAGGGAGGGTCCTACGAGCAGTACTTC. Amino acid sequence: CASSLAGQGGSYEQYF.

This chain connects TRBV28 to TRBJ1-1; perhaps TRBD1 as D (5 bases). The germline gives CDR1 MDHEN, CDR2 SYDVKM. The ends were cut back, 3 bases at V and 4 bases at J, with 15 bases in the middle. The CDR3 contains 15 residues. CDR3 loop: CASSLAQGLGTEAFF. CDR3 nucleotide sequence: TGTGCCAGCAGTTTGGCCCAGGGACTGGGCACTGAAGCTTTCTTT.

DNA for the CDR3: TGTGCCAGCAGTTTTGACAGGAGGCCGAACACTGAAGCTTTCTTT. Protein product: CASSFDRRPNTEAFF. V gene TRBV6-5 combines with J gene TRBJ1-1, with D perhaps TRBD1 (6 bases). The CDR3 is made up of 15 amino acids. Trimming took off 4 bases at V and 1 base at J, with 13 bases between the two ends. Germline V gives CDR1 MNHEY, CDR2 SVGAGI.

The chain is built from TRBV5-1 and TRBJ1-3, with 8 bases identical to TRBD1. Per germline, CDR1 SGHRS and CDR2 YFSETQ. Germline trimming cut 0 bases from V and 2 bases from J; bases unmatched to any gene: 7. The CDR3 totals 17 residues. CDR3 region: CASSLGHQGAAGNTIYF. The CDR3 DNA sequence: TGCGCCAGCAGCTTGGGGCACCAGGGGGCGGCTGGAAACACCATATATTTT.